This is a list of T cell receptor beta chains from one sample in a study of blood T cell repertoires in COVID-19. TCRdb's copy holds only in-frame clones and misses some; the assay was immunoSEQ multiplex PCR. The data hold around 340,000 clones, with about 90% observed a single time. The material sequenced was PBMCs or T cells enriched from blood (not recorded which). Receptors were obtained from a woman between 25 and 40 years old who had been exposed to COVID-19. Both conserved end residues are part of each CDR3. D genes are given only for firm matches. Size is omitted from some rows. Given values are once, few, many or a class for expanded clones.

TRBV15,few,TRBJ1-2,NA,TGTGCCACCAGCAGACCAATAACAGGTTATGGCTACACCTTC,CATSRPITGYGYTF
TRBV5-1,NA,TRBJ1-1,NA,TGCGCCAGCAGCCCGGGAGGCGCCGTCCCTGAAGCTTTCTTT,CASSPGGAVPEAFF
TRBV11-3,NA,TRBJ2-2,TRBD2,TGTGCCAGCAGCTTAGATCCGGACCTAGCGGGACTCGGGGAGCTGTTTTTT,CASSLDPDLAGLGELFF
TRBV6-1,NA,TRBJ1-6,TRBD1,TGTGCCAGCAGTGGGCCGACAGGGTCCATCTTCGGCAGTTCACCCCTCCACTTT,CASSGPTGSIFGSSPLHF
TRBV28,NA,TRBJ1-1,NA,TGTGCCAGCAGCGGGAGGGGGGCGAGGACTGAAGCTTTCTTT,CASSGRGARTEAFF
TRBV6-5,NA,TRBJ1-5,NA,TGTGCCAGCAGTCCGGGAAACAATCAGCCCCAGCATTTT,CASSPGNNQPQHF
TRBV29-1,NA,TRBJ2-7,TRBD2,TGCAGCGTTGGGGGACTAGCGGGAGGATCGGGGGAGCAGTACTTC,CSVGGLAGGSGEQYF
TRBV4-2,NA,TRBJ2-7,TRBD2,TGTGCCAGCAGCCCACCCGGGACTAGCGGGAGAGCTGCTTGCTCCGAGCAGTACTTC,CASSPPGTSGRAACSEQYF
TRBV7-2,NA,TRBJ2-5,NA,TGTGCCAGCAGCGGGGGAGGAGCGGCAGCACAAGAGACCCAGTACTTC,CASSGGGAAAQETQYF
TRBV7-9,NA,TRBJ2-7,NA,TGTGCCAGCAGCTTTCCCGGGGATTTCTACGAGCAGTACTTC,CASSFPGDFYEQYF
TRBV2,NA,TRBJ2-3,TRBD2,TGTGCCAGCAGTTGGGCGGGAGAGCGGAATACGCAGTATTTT,CASSWAGERNTQYF
TRBV27,NA,TRBJ2-5,TRBD1,TGTGCCAGCAGCCCGTTCATTGTCGCACAGGGGAGAGTCCAGTACTTC,CASSPFIVAQGRVQYF
TRBV7-3,NA,TRBJ2-1,TRBD2,TGTGCCAGCAGCGAGACTAGCGGCCCCGGGTTCTTC,CASSETSGPGFF
TRBV27,NA,TRBJ2-7,TRBD1,TGTGCCAGCAGTTCCACAGGGGAAGAGCAGTACTTC,CASSSTGEEQYF
TRBV19,few,TRBJ2-1,NA,TGTGCCAGTAGTCACGACTACGGGGGGCTGGAATTCTTC,CASSHDYGGLEFF
TRBV10-1,once,TRBJ2-3,NA,TGCGCCAGCGGGAGCTCAGATACGCAGTATTTT,CASGSSDTQYF
TRBV6-5,NA,TRBJ1-6,NA,TGTGCCAGCAGGAGAGGGGGTTTTGATTCACCCCTCCACTTT,CASRRGGFDSPLHF
TRBV5-1,NA,TRBJ2-1,TRBD1,TGCGCCAGCAGCTCGGACAGGGGGCACGATGAGCAGTTCTTC,CASSSDRGHDEQFF
TRBV18,NA,TRBJ2-2,NA,TGTGCCAGCTCACCGCCTCCGGGCACCGGGGAGCTGTTTTTT,CASSPPPGTGELFF
TRBV7-7,NA,TRBJ2-3,TRBD1,TGTGCCAGCAGCTCCGACAGGGGGGCTGCAGATACGCAGTATTTT,CASSSDRGAADTQYF
TRBV19,NA,TRBJ2-1,TRBD2,TGTGCCAGTAGTATAGGTGGACTAGCGGGAAACAATGAGCAGTTCTTC,CASSIGGLAGNNEQFF
TRBV7-9,NA,TRBJ1-1,TRBD1,TGTGCCAGCTACCCCCGGGACAGCTTTTACACTGAAGCTTTCTTT,CASYPRDSFYTEAFF
TRBV5-8,NA,TRBJ2-7,NA,TGTGCCAGCAGCTTGGGACCCCGGAGCTCCTACGAGCAGTACTTC,CASSLGPRSSYEQYF
TRBV3-1/TRBV3-2,NA,TRBJ2-7,TRBD1,TGTGCCAGCAGCCAAGCGCGACAGGGCGATTACGAGCAGTACTTC,CASSQARQGDYEQYF
TRBV19,once,TRBJ1-5,NA,TGTGCCAGTAGTATTAGCGGGCCCCAGCATTTT,CASSISGPQHF
TRBV7-3,few,TRBJ2-1,NA,TGTGCCAGCAGCTTGGGGGACTCTCAGGATGAGCAGTTCTTC,CASSLGDSQDEQFF
TRBV19,NA,TRBJ2-2,NA,TGTGCCAGTAGTATGGTGACAGTGAACACCGGGGAGCTGTTTTTT,CASSMVTVNTGELFF
TRBV4-1,NA,TRBJ1-5,NA,TGCGCCAGCAAGCAAGGCGGGGGTCATGGGAATCAGCCCCAGCATTTT,CASKQGGGHGNQPQHF
TRBV5-1,many,TRBJ1-3,NA,TGCGCCAGCAGCTTGGGGCAGGATGTGAACACCATATATTTT,CASSLGQDVNTIYF
TRBV4-1,NA,TRBJ2-7,TRBD2,TGCGCCAGCAGCCAGCCAACTAGCGGGAGCTCCTACGAGCAGTACTTC,CASSQPTSGSSYEQYF
TRBV5-6,NA,TRBJ1-1,NA,TGTGCCAGCAGCGCCTTCCTGAGAAACACTGAAGCTTTCTTT,CASSAFLRNTEAFF
TRBV9,once,TRBJ2-1,NA,TGTGCCAGCAGCGTCCGGGACTCACTCATCGAGCAGTTCTTC,CASSVRDSLIEQFF
TRBV27,NA,TRBJ1-2,NA,TGTGCCAGCAGCGAAAACAGGGCAACGGGCTACACCTTC,CASSENRATGYTF
TRBV2,NA,TRBJ1-5,NA,TGTGCCAGCAGTGAAGTGGGGCGAGGTCAGCCCCAGCATTTT,CASSEVGRGQPQHF
TRBV11-3,NA,TRBJ2-2,TRBD2,TGTGCCAGCAGCCCTAGAGGGGGCGGACTAGCGAGCCGAGAAGGGGGGGAGCTGTTTTTT,CASSPRGGGLASREGGELFF
TRBV7-9,NA,TRBJ2-3,TRBD2,TGTGCCAGCAGCTTAGCGGTACCTAGCGGGAGCCCTGGAGATACGCAGTATTTT,CASSLAVPSGSPGDTQYF
TRBV11-1,once,TRBJ2-5,NA,TGTGCCAGCAGCTCCCGTTCGCGGAAACACCAAGAGACCCAGTACTTC,CASSSRSRKHQETQYF